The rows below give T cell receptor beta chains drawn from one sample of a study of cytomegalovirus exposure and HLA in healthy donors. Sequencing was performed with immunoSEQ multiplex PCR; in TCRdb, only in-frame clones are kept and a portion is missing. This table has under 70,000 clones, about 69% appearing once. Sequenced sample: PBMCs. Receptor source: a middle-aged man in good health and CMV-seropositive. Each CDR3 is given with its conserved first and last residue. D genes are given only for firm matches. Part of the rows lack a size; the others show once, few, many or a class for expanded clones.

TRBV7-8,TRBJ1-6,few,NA,TGTGCCAGCAGCTTAGCCCAGAATTCACCCCTCCACTTT,CASSLAQNSPLHF
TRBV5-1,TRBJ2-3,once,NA,TGCGCCAGCAGCTTGGGCAGGAGCACAGATACGCAGTATTTT,CASSLGRSTDTQYF
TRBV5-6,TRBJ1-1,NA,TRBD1,TGTGCCAGCAGCTTTCCCGACAGGGGATTGGCTTTCTTT,CASSFPDRGLAFF
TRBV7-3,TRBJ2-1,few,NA,TGTGCCAGCAGCCCTCCGTCAGGCTTGGGAGGCAATGAGCAGTTCTTC,CASSPPSGLGGNEQFF
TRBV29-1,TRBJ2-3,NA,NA,TGCAGCGTTGGGGCTTTCACAGATACGCAGTATTTT,CSVGAFTDTQYF
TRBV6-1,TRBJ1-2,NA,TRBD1,TGTGCCAGCAGGGGTACAGGGGGTAACTATGGCTACACCTTC,CASRGTGGNYGYTF
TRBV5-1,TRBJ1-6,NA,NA,TGCGCCAGCAGCTTGAGTCTCGGGGATGGCACCCTCCACTTT,CASSLSLGDGTLHF
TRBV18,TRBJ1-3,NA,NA,TGTGCCAGCTCACTAGCAAGCTCTGGAAACACCATATATTTT,CASSLASSGNTIYF
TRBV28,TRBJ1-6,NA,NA,TGTGCCAGCACCGTTCGTAATTCACCCCTCCACTTT,CASTVRNSPLHF
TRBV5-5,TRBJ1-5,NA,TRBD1,TGTGCCAGCAGCCTCTACGACAGGGGTGATAATAGCAATCAGCCCCAGCATTTT,CASSLYDRGDNSNQPQHF
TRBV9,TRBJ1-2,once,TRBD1,TGTGCCAGCAGCGTAGCCAGGGGGTATGGCTACACCTTC,CASSVARGYGYTF
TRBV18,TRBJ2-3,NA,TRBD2,TGTGCCAGCTCCCTTACTAGCGGGGGGGCCACAAGCACAGATACGCAGTATTTT,CASSLTSGGATSTDTQYF
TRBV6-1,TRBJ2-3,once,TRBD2,TGTGCCAGCAGTGAACGGACTAGCGGGGGGGCAGGAGATACGCAGTATTTT,CASSERTSGGAGDTQYF
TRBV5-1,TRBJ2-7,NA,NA,TGCGCCAGCAGCTTGAGTCAGGGCCCCTCCTACGAGCAGTACTTC,CASSLSQGPSYEQYF
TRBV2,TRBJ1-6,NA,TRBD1,TGTGCCAGCAGTATATACAGGGGAGAATCACCCCTCCACTTT,CASSIYRGESPLHF
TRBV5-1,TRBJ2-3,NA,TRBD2,TGCGCCAGCAGCCCAGGACTAGCGGGCATGAGGGATACGCAGTATTTT,CASSPGLAGMRDTQYF
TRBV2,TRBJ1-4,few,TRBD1,TGTGCCAGCAGCGAAGGGACAGGAGATGAAAAACTGTTTTTT,CASSEGTGDEKLFF
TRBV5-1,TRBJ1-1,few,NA,TGCGCCAGCAGGGGAGCTAGGAATCTGAACACTGAAGCTTTCTTT,CASRGARNLNTEAFF
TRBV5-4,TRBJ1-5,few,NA,TGTGCCAGCAGCTTGGTGGCAGGGAGGCATAGCAATCAGCCCCAGCATTTT,CASSLVAGRHSNQPQHF
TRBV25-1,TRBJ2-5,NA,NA,TGTGCCAGCAGTCCCGCGGGGAGGGAGACCCAGTACTTC,CASSPAGRETQYF
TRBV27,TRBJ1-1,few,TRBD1,TGTGCCAGCAGTGGGACAGGAGAAGCTTTCTTT,CASSGTGEAFF
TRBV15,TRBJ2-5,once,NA,TGTGCCACCAGCAGAGATTTGGGGGGGGCAGGAGAGACCCAGTACTTC,CATSRDLGGAGETQYF
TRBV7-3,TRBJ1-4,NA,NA,TGTGCCAGCAGCGAAGGCCCGACAGACACCTTTGAAAAACTGTTTTTT,CASSEGPTDTFEKLFF
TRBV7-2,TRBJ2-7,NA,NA,TGTGCCAGCAGCTTAGCGCAGGGGTACGAGCAGTACTTC,CASSLAQGYEQYF
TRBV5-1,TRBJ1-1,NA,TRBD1,TGCGCCAGCAGCCCTATCGATCAGGGGGCTAACACTGAAGCTTTCTTT,CASSPIDQGANTEAFF
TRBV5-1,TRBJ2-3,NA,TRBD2,TGCGCCAGCAGCCAAACTAGCGGGGGGGCGGAAACAGATACGCAGTATTTT,CASSQTSGGAETDTQYF
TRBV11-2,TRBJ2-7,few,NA,TGTGCCAGCAGCTTAGTAGGCCCGGCGGACGAGCAGTACTTC,CASSLVGPADEQYF
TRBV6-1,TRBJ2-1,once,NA,TGTGCCAGCAGTGAGGGCTACCGGGAGCAGTTCTTC,CASSEGYREQFF
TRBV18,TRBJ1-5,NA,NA,TGTGCCAGCTCACCAGGAACTGACTCTAGCAATCAGCCCCAGCATTTT,CASSPGTDSSNQPQHF
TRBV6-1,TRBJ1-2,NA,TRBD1,TGTGCCAGCAGTGAATTGGGACAGGGGGAAAACTATGGCTACACCTTC,CASSELGQGENYGYTF
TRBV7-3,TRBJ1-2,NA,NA,TGTGCCAGCAGCTTAGGAGGGGCGGGCTATGGCTACACCTTC,CASSLGGAGYGYTF
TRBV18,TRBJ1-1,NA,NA,TGTGCCAGCTCACCAAACCAGCCAGGGGTGAACACTGAAGCTTTCTTT,CASSPNQPGVNTEAFF
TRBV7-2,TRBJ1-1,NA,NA,TGTGCCAGCAGCCCCGACTCGGGGGGTATGAACACTGAAGCTTTCTTT,CASSPDSGGMNTEAFF
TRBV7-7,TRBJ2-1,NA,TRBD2,TGTGCCAGCAGCTCTAAGCTAGCGGGGGGAAGGGAGCAGTTCTTC,CASSSKLAGGREQFF
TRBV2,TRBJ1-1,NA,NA,TGTGCCAGCACCACGGGAGTCCGGGACACTGAAGCTTTCTTT,CASTTGVRDTEAFF
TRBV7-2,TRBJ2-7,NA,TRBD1,TGTGCCAGCAGCTTAGATGGGACAGGCTGGTACGAGCAGTACTTC,CASSLDGTGWYEQYF
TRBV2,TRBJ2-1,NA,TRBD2,TGTGCCAGCAGTGCACCTAGCGGGGGGCCCAATGAGCAGTTCTTC,CASSAPSGGPNEQFF
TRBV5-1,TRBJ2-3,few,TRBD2,TGCGCCAGCAGCTTGAACAGCGGGATCACAGATACGCAGTATTTT,CASSLNSGITDTQYF
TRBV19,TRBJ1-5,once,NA,TGTGCCAGTAGTGAACAGCTTAATCAGCCCCAGCATTTT,CASSEQLNQPQHF
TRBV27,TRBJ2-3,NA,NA,TGTGCCAGCAGTTCTCAGGCGGATACGCAGTATTTT,CASSSQADTQYF
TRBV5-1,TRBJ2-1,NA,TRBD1,TGCGCCAGCAGCCACGGACAGGGGACGTATAATGAGCAGTTCTTC,CASSHGQGTYNEQFF
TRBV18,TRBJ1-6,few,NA,TGTGCCAGCTCACCAACAGCGGGACGGGAGAATTCACCCCTCCACTTT,CASSPTAGRENSPLHF
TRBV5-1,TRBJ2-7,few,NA,TGCGCCAGCAGCCCCAGGGACACCTACGAGCAGTACTTC,CASSPRDTYEQYF
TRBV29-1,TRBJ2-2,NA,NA,TGCAGCGTTGAATCCCCTGGGGGCCGGGACACCGGGGAGCTGTTTTTT,CSVESPGGRDTGELFF
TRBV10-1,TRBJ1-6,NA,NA,TGCGCCAGCAGTGGGACAGATATTAATTCACCCCTCCACTTT,CASSGTDINSPLHF
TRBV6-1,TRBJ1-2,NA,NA,TGTGCCAGCAGCGACCTGGACAGCCTCCCCTATGGCTACACCTTC,CASSDLDSLPYGYTF
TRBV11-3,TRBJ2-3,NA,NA,TGTGCCAGCAGCTTAACATTTTCCGATACGCAGTATTTT,CASSLTFSDTQYF
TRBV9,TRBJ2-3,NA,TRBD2,TGTGCCAGCAGCGACCCCCAGACTAGCGGACTTACAGATACGCAGTATTTT,CASSDPQTSGLTDTQYF
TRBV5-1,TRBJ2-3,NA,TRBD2,TGCGCCAGCAGTCCGCCGGGACTAGGTGTAGATACGCAGTATTTT,CASSPPGLGVDTQYF
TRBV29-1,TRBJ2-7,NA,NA,TGCAGCGTTGGAGTCGTGAAAGAGCAGTACTTC,CSVGVVKEQYF